Listed below are T cell receptor beta chains from one sample, sequenced in a study of T cells after yellow fever vaccination. TCRdb called the 5' RACE reads again in MiXCR, with one record for every CDR3 protein. The data contain under 600,000 distinct CDR3 sequences, roughly a fifth of them seen just once; the ten biggest clones take up approximately 16%. The sequences come from PBMCs, collected approximately 22 days after the first yellow fever vaccination. Receptor source: a man aged 18-30 years who received the YFV17D yellow fever vaccine. The CDR3 runs from the conserved cysteine through the conserved F or W. Each record gives: J gene, clone size, V gene, D gene, CDR3 DNA, CDR3 protein. D genes are given only for firm matches. The size entry is marked missing in some rows and otherwise reads once, few, many or a size class.

J: TRBJ1-2; size: few; V: TRBV5-1; D: TRBD1; DNA: TGCGCCAGCAGCGCGATACGGTATAGACAGGGTCTCACCTTC; CDR3: CASSAIRYRQGLTF
J: TRBJ2-1; size: -; V: TRBV11-2; D: TRBD2; DNA: TGTGCCAGCAGCTTAGGCCCTTGGACTAGCGGGGGGCCCTCCAATGAGCAGTTCTTC; CDR3: CASSLGPWTSGGPSNEQFF
J: TRBJ2-1; size: many; V: TRBV6-1; D: -; DNA: TGTGCCAGCAGTGAAGCCGAACTCAATGAGCAGTTCTTC; CDR3: CASSEAELNEQFF
J: TRBJ2-5; size: -; V: TRBV7-8; D: -; DNA: TGTGCCAGCAGCCCAAACCGACTGAGACAAGAGACCCAGTACTTC; CDR3: CASSPNRLRQETQYF
J: TRBJ2-3; size: -; V: TRBV6-1; D: -; DNA: TGTGCCAGCAGGGAGGCCCCTAAGCGACCCCCAGATACGCAGTATTTT; CDR3: CASREAPKRPPDTQYF
J: TRBJ2-3; size: many; V: TRBV5-1; D: -; DNA: TGCGCCAGCAGCTTCAACAGGGTGCGCACAGATACGCAGTATTTT; CDR3: CASSFNRVRTDTQYF
J: TRBJ2-3; size: -; V: TRBV6-1; D: -; DNA: TGTGCCAGCTGGGAACAGGGCACAGATACGCAGTATTTT; CDR3: CASWEQGTDTQYF
J: TRBJ2-2; size: -; V: TRBV7-7; D: TRBD2; DNA: TGTGCCAGCAGCTTACTAGCGGTCTCGGGCGGGGAGCTGTTTTTT; CDR3: CASSLLAVSGGELFF
J: TRBJ2-1; size: -; V: TRBV24-1; D: -; DNA: TGTGCCACCAGTGATTACGGGGGGCACGGGGATGAGCAGTTCTTC; CDR3: CATSDYGGHGDEQFF
J: TRBJ2-1; size: few; V: TRBV20-1; D: -; DNA: TGCAGTGCTAGCGAAATTGTCAATGAGCAGTTCTTC; CDR3: CSASEIVNEQFF
J: TRBJ2-5; size: -; V: TRBV4-3; D: TRBD2; DNA: TGCGCCAGCAGCCAGGGTCTAGCGGGGGACCCAGGGAGCCAGTACTTC; CDR3: CASSQGLAGDPGSQYF
J: TRBJ1-2; size: many; V: TRBV5-1; D: -; DNA: TGCGCCAGCAGCCCCTCGGTGGGATCTGGAGGCTACACCTTC; CDR3: CASSPSVGSGGYTF
J: TRBJ1-2; size: few; V: TRBV20-1; D: -; DNA: TGCAGTGCTAGAGATCAACCTGTACAGGGCTATGGCTACACCTTC; CDR3: CSARDQPVQGYGYTF
J: TRBJ2-1; size: -; V: TRBV4-3; D: -; DNA: TGCGCCAGCAGCCAAGAGGTCTCCGCTAGCTCCTACAATGAGCAGTTCTTC; CDR3: CASSQEVSASSYNEQFF
J: TRBJ2-3; size: -; V: TRBV5-8; D: TRBD2; DNA: TGTGCCAGCATCAATAGCGGGGGGCTTTATACGCAGTATTTT; CDR3: CASINSGGLYTQYF
J: TRBJ2-1; size: -; V: TRBV28; D: TRBD2; DNA: TGTGCCAGCAGTTTTTGGACTAGCCGGAGCTCCTACAATGAGCAGTTCTTC; CDR3: CASSFWTSRSSYNEQFF
J: TRBJ1-4; size: -; V: TRBV7-9; D: -; DNA: TGTGCCAGCAGCAAAGGGTTGCAGGGCGATGAAAAACTGTTTTTT; CDR3: CASSKGLQGDEKLFF
J: TRBJ1-4; size: few; V: TRBV28; D: -; DNA: TGTGCCAGCAGTTTCTACGCAGCTGCAACTAATGAAAAACTGTTTTTT; CDR3: CASSFYAAATNEKLFF
J: TRBJ2-1; size: -; V: TRBV7-9; D: -; DNA: TGTGCCAGCAGCCCCAGAGCGGAACAATACAATGAGCAGTTCTTC; CDR3: CASSPRAEQYNEQFF
J: TRBJ2-1; size: many; V: TRBV5-1; D: TRBD1; DNA: TGCGCCAGCAGCTTGGAGGCAGGGGGCTACAATGAGCAGTTCTTC; CDR3: CASSLEAGGYNEQFF
J: TRBJ1-1; size: -; V: TRBV7-2; D: -; DNA: TGTGCCAGCGGAATAGACACGAACACTGAAGCTTTCTTT; CDR3: CASGIDTNTEAFF
J: TRBJ2-7; size: few; V: TRBV5-1; D: TRBD2; DNA: TGCGCCAGCAGCTTTATAGGCGGGGGTCAAGCCTACGAGCAGTACTTC; CDR3: CASSFIGGGQAYEQYF
J: TRBJ2-5; size: -; V: TRBV11-2; D: -; DNA: TGTGCCAGCAGCTTCCCCGGGACCTACAGGGAGACCCAGTACTTC; CDR3: CASSFPGTYRETQYF
J: TRBJ1-5; size: -; V: TRBV12-3/TRBV12-4; D: -; DNA: TGTGCCAGCAGTCCCGGGGCGTTGGAGGGCAATCAGCCCCAGCATTTT; CDR3: CASSPGALEGNQPQHF
J: TRBJ2-2; size: few; V: TRBV9; D: -; DNA: TGTGCCAGCAGCGGGGGCCTGAACACCGGGGAGCTGTTTTTT; CDR3: CASSGGLNTGELFF
J: TRBJ2-1; size: many; V: TRBV5-1; D: TRBD2; DNA: TGCGCCAGCAGCCCGGCGGGGGGGCCGTACAATGAGCAGTTCTTC; CDR3: CASSPAGGPYNEQFF
J: TRBJ1-6; size: few; V: TRBV28; D: -; DNA: TGTGCCAGCAGGACGGGGGGGCCCGTATTTTCCCCCCTCCACTTT; CDR3: CASRTGGPVFSPLHF
J: TRBJ2-5; size: few; V: TRBV20-1; D: -; DNA: TGCAGTGCTAGTAGCCGGGTGGGGGAGACCCAGTACTTC; CDR3: CSASSRVGETQYF
J: TRBJ2-2; size: medium-sized; V: TRBV5-1; D: -; DNA: TGCGCCAGCAGCTTGGCGTCCACCGGGGAGCTGTTTTTT; CDR3: CASSLASTGELFF
J: TRBJ2-1; size: -; V: TRBV20-1; D: -; DNA: TGCAGTGCTAGAGTCGAAGCGGTTCACTTC; CDR3: CSARVEAVHF